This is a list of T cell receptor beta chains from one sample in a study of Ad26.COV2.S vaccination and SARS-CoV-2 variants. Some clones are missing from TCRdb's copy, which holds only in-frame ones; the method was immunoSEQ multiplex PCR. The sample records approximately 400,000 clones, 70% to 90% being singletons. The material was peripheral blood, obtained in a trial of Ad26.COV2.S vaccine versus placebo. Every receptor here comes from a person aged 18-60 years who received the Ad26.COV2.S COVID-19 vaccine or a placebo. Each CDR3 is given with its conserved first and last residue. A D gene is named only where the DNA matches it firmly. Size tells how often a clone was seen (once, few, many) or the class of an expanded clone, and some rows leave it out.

DNA: TGTGCCAGCAGCCTACCCGGGACTAACCCCTACGAGCAGTACTTC; CDR3: CASSLPGTNPYEQYF; V: TRBV7-9; J: TRBJ2-7; size: -; D: TRBD2
DNA: TGTGCCAGCAGTCTCCCCCTGGGGCAGGGGCCTCGATACAATGAGCAGTTCTTC; CDR3: CASSLPLGQGPRYNEQFF; V: TRBV28; J: TRBJ2-1; size: -; D: -
DNA: TGTGCCAGCAGCTTGTGGCAGGGGGCGCTTCCTCATAACTATGGCTACACCTTC; CDR3: CASSLWQGALPHNYGYTF; V: TRBV5-6; J: TRBJ1-2; size: -; D: TRBD1
DNA: TGTGCCAGCAGTCCCCGGGGCTACGAGCAGTACTTC; CDR3: CASSPRGYEQYF; V: TRBV6-5; J: TRBJ2-7; size: -; D: -
DNA: TGCGCCAGCAGACCACCGGCGTTTAGCGGGAGAATCGGTCTTCATGAGCAGTTCTTC; CDR3: CASRPPAFSGRIGLHEQFF; V: TRBV5-1; J: TRBJ2-1; size: many; D: TRBD2
DNA: TGTGCCAGCAGGAGGACTGGCAGCACAGATACGCAGTATTTT; CDR3: CASRRTGSTDTQYF; V: TRBV27; J: TRBJ2-3; size: -; D: -
DNA: TGTGCCAGCAGCTGGGGAAGACTTACAGTTCAAGAGACCCAGTACTTC; CDR3: CASSWGRLTVQETQYF; V: TRBV5-6; J: TRBJ2-5; size: -; D: -
DNA: TGCGCCAGCGCTTCTCCCCAGTTCTTC; CDR3: CASASPQFF; V: TRBV23-1; J: TRBJ2-1; size: -; D: -
DNA: TGTGCCAGCAGTGGCAGGACTAGCGGGAGCTCAGATACGCAGTATTTT; CDR3: CASSGRTSGSSDTQYF; V: TRBV25-1; J: TRBJ2-3; size: -; D: TRBD2
DNA: TGTGCCAGCAGCTTATGGGGGACAGGGAAAAATCAGCCCCAGCATTTT; CDR3: CASSLWGTGKNQPQHF; V: TRBV7-8; J: TRBJ1-5; size: -; D: TRBD1
DNA: TGTGCCAGCAGCGCCACTAGCGGGGGGGCCAGAGATACGCAGTATTTT; CDR3: CASSATSGGARDTQYF; V: TRBV9; J: TRBJ2-3; size: -; D: TRBD2
DNA: TGTGCCAGCAGCCTCCCGGACAGGGAGGACTATGGCTACACCTTC; CDR3: CASSLPDREDYGYTF; V: TRBV3-1/TRBV3-2; J: TRBJ1-2; size: -; D: TRBD1
DNA: TGTGCCAGCAGCCTCAGGGGCCCTAATGAAAAACTGTTTTTT; CDR3: CASSLRGPNEKLFF; V: TRBV7-8; J: TRBJ1-4; size: -; D: -
DNA: TGTGCCAGCAGCCAGGACAGCCTCTTCTCTGGAAACACCATATATTTT; CDR3: CASSQDSLFSGNTIYF; V: TRBV3-1/TRBV3-2; J: TRBJ1-3; size: -; D: -
DNA: TGCAGTGCACTACCGCCATACGAGCAGTACTTC; CDR3: CSALPPYEQYF; V: TRBV20-1; J: TRBJ2-7; size: -; D: -
DNA: TGTGCCAGCAGCCCAAACATAGGAGACACCATATATTTT; CDR3: CASSPNIGDTIYF; V: TRBV11-2; J: TRBJ1-3; size: few; D: -
DNA: TGTGCTAGTGGTTTGGTACTTCAGCGTATGGGCACTGAAGCTTTCTTT; CDR3: CASGLVLQRMGTEAFF; V: TRBV12-5; J: TRBJ1-1; size: few; D: -
DNA: TGCGCCAGCAGCTCAGCCGGGACAGACAATTATGGCTACACCTTC; CDR3: CASSSAGTDNYGYTF; V: TRBV5-1; J: TRBJ1-2; size: few; D: TRBD1
DNA: TGCGCCAGCAGCTTGGTCGGGGGTAGAGAGCAGTACTTC; CDR3: CASSLVGGREQYF; V: TRBV5-1; J: TRBJ2-7; size: -; D: -
DNA: TGTGCCAGCAGTTGGGACAGGGGGGACGAGCAGTACTTC; CDR3: CASSWDRGDEQYF; V: TRBV28; J: TRBJ2-7; size: -; D: TRBD1
DNA: TGTGCCAGCAGTTACCCAGCGCCAGAGTATGGCACTGAAGCTTTCTTT; CDR3: CASSYPAPEYGTEAFF; V: TRBV6-2/TRBV6-3; J: TRBJ1-1; size: -; D: -
DNA: TGTGCCAGCAGCCCAGGACACCTTAATGAAAAACTGTTTTTT; CDR3: CASSPGHLNEKLFF; V: TRBV28; J: TRBJ1-4; size: few; D: -